The next 16 T cell receptor beta chains were all read from a single sample in a study of shared clonotypes between healthy human individuals. Clones were sequenced by immunoSEQ multiplex PCR, and TCRdb holds only the in-frame ones, with some missing. Seen here are about half a million clones, 70% to 80% observed once, and the top ten hold 13%. The sequenced material came from PBMCs. These TCRs come from a woman in her thirties or forties in good health. Some clones in this sample may be carry-over from other donors' samples.

The chain recombines TRBV7-6 with TRBJ2-7; D is possibly TRBD1 (5 bases). Trimming pared 5 bases from V and 0 bases from J, leaving 17 bases between. CDR1 and CDR2 from the germline V gene are SGHVS and FNYEAQ. This CDR3 contains 16 residues. The CDR3 region is CASSLEYRLSSYEQYF. For the CDR3, the DNA is TGTGCCAGCAGCCTAGAATACAGGCTCAGCTCCTACGAGCAGTACTTC.

The chain joins TRBV29-1 to TRBJ1-1; D may be TRBD1 (6 bases). V lost 4 bases, J lost 1 base, and 19 bases lay in between. There are 16 residues in the CDR3. Germline V gene data show CDR1 as SQVTM and CDR2 as ANQGSEA. The CDR3 DNA reads as TGCAGCGTTGGGATCAGGGGCAGTTCGAGGAACACTGAAGCTTTCTTT. Amino acid sequence: CSVGIRGSSRNTEAFF.

The chain has TRBV4-1 and TRBJ1-2; 9 positions agree with TRBD1. Germline CDR1 and CDR2: MGHRA and YSYEKL. The length of the CDR3 is 16 residues. V trimming: 2 bases; J trimming: 12 bases; junction bases outside the gene matches: 16. The CDR3 is CASSQLRGGTGIRNTF. CDR3 coding DNA: TGCGCCAGCAGCCAACTCAGGGGGGGGACAGGGATCCGCAACACCTTC.

This rearrangement joins TRBV5-6 to TRBJ2-3, with a weak D call TRBD2 (6 bases). V dropped 0 bases and J dropped 5 bases, with 13 bases sitting between them. The CDR3 loop spans 15 amino acids. Germline lookup yields CDR1 SGHDT and CDR2 YYEEEE. CDR3 sequence: CASSLDGSPRDTQYF. The CDR3 nucleotides read TGTGCCAGCAGCTTGGACGGGAGTCCTAGAGATACGCAGTATTTT.

The chain employs TRBV30 and TRBJ1-5; tentative D call: TRBD1 (6 bases). The CDR3 covers 15 residues. The germline V gene encodes CDR1 GTSNPN and CDR2 SVGIG (reference sequence). V was trimmed by 0 bases and J by 4 bases, leaving 13 bases between them. CDR3 in amino acids: CAWSVGLQGNQPQHF. The CDR3 region has the DNA TGTGCCTGGAGTGTAGGCCTCCAGGGGAATCAGCCCCAGCATTTT.

The CDR3 protein is CASSQDRQLGTQYF. In nucleotides, the CDR3 is TGCGCCAGCAGCCAAGATCGCCAACTTGGTACGCAGTATTTT. The rearrangement uses TRBV4-3 and TRBJ2-3; D ambiguous. CDR1 is LGHNA, CDR2 YSLEER, per germline. The V and J ends lost 0 bases and 8 bases respectively, with 12 bases between them. This CDR3 contains 14 residues.

V usage is TRBV10-3 and J usage is TRBJ2-2, with 7 bases fitting TRBD2. Germline trimming cut 3 bases from V and 0 bases from J; bases unmatched to any gene: 4. In germline, CDR1 is ENHRY, CDR2 SYGVKD. CDR3 size: 16 residues. The CDR3 sequence: CAISDPLAANTGELFF. DNA for the CDR3: TGTGCCATCAGTGATCCCCTAGCGGCGAACACCGGGGAGCTGTTTTTT.

This clone was recorded only once. The CDR3 DNA reads as TGCGCCAGCAGTCAACGGTCGTACTACGAGCAGTACTTC. Residues: CASSQRSYYEQYF. The J gene is TRBJ2-7, the V gene TRBV23-1, with D uncertain. TRBV23-1 is reported as an ORF; its role is uncertain. The CDR3 runs to 13 residues. Trimming cost V 2 bases and J 3 bases, with 8 bases left between them.

V usage is TRBV28 and J usage is TRBJ2-5, with 12 bases matching TRBD2. The CDR3 runs 17 residues. The germline V gene encodes CDR1 MDHEN and CDR2 SYDVKM. Germline trimming cut 2 bases from V and 2 bases from J; bases unmatched to any gene: 6. The CDR3 DNA follows: TGTGCCAGCAGTTTAGAGACTAGCGGGAGTGGGCAAGAGACCCAGTACTTC. Protein: CASSLETSGSGQETQYF.

This chain connects TRBV5-1 to TRBJ1-3; unclear D gene. The length of the CDR3 is 14 residues. Germline V lookup: CDR1 SGHRS, CDR2 YFSETQ. V was shortened by 0 bases and J by 3 bases, with 7 bases between the two germline ends. This CDR3 reads CASSLDSVGNTIYF. The CDR3 DNA sequence: TGCGCCAGCAGCTTGGACAGCGTTGGAAACACCATATATTTT.

The chain links TRBV5-1 to TRBJ1-5; D is possibly TRBD1 (6 bases). V lost 4 bases and J 2 bases, leaving 10 bases between the germline ends. The V gene's germline CDR1 is SGHRS and CDR2 YFSETQ. The CDR3 is made up of 14 amino acids. The CDR3: CASSREGGNQPQHF. CDR3 bases: TGCGCCAGCAGCCGTGAGGGGGGCAATCAGCCCCAGCATTTT.

Remarks on this clone: Other DNA sequences from this sample encode an identical CDR3 as well. The chain carries TRBV28 and TRBJ1-5; D call uncertain. V lost 2 bases to trimming and J lost 2 bases, with 7 bases between them. Germline V lookup: CDR1 MDHEN, CDR2 SYDVKM. The CDR3 covers 14 residues. CDR3 bases: TGTGCCAGCAGTTTACTTGGGGGCAATCAGCCCCAGCATTTT. It yields the protein CASSLLGGNQPQHF.

V gene TRBV15 combines with J gene TRBJ2-5, with D maybe TRBD2 (6 bases). Deletions cut 0 bases from V and 2 bases from J, with 19 bases between. In germline, CDR1 is LNHNV, CDR2 YYDKDF (reference sequence). The CDR3 extends over 18 amino acids. The CDR3 region has the DNA TGTGCCACCAGCAGAGATTTAGGTGGGACTCACCTACAAGAGACCCAGTACTTC. This codes for CATSRDLGGTHLQETQYF. The whole variable domain, remainder taken from reference TRBV15 and TRBJ2-5, is DAMVIQNPRYQVTQFGKPVTLSCSQTLNHNVMYWYQQKSSQAPKLLFHYYDKDFNNEADTPDNFQSRRPNTSFCFLDIRSPGLGDTAMYLCATSRDLGGTHLQETQYFGPGTRLLVL.

The V gene is TRBV7-3, the J gene TRBJ2-7; 11 bases fit TRBD1. V trimming: 1 base; J trimming: 1 base; junction bases outside the gene matches: 3. Germline CDR1 and CDR2: SGHTA and FQGTGA. The CDR3 contains 16 residues. As DNA, the CDR3 is TGTGCCAGCAGCTTAAACGGACAGGGGGCTTCCTACGAGCAGTACTTC. This gives the protein CASSLNGQGASYEQYF.

The chain uses TRBV7-2 and TRBJ2-7; TRBD1 matches at 8 bases. The junction had 5 bases not matched to a gene; V was cut back by 1 base and J by 3 bases. Germline assignment: CDR1 SGHTA and CDR2 FQGNSA. This CDR3 is built from 15 residues. The chain's CDR3 is CASSLVGQAFYEQYF. CDR3 DNA: TGTGCCAGCAGCTTAGTGGGACAGGCATTCTACGAGCAGTACTTC.

This clone was observed at least ten times. The CDR3 region is CASSISRGWYNEQFF. The CDR3 nucleotides read TGTGCCAGTAGTATTTCACGGGGGTGGTACAATGAGCAGTTCTTC. The chain carries TRBV19 and TRBJ2-1, with a tentative D call TRBD2 (6 bases). Germline values: CDR1 LNHDA, CDR2 SQIVND (reference sequence). This CDR3 spans 15 amino acids. Trimming removed 3 bases from V and 4 bases from J, with 13 bases in between.